This TCR beta chain was captured in a study of T cell responses to AZD1222 COVID-19 vaccine (dated by TCRdb to about 2021). Broadly, across the study: A total of under 250 trial participants underwent TCR sequencing, of whom about 200 had received two doses of AZD1222 and about 25 had received two doses of the MenACWY control vaccine. Trial participants were enrolled by age into subgroups of 18-55, 56-69 and 70-plus years, and around 150, 29 and 61 TCR-sequenced participants, respectively, were included in these subgroups.

Findings and caveats that apply to the study as a whole: CD4 TCRs associated with the vaccine covered the entire spike protein, and the dominant responses were in regions 160-218 and 743-854. The 56-69-year group was small, and its depth increase did not reach significance, likely because of low power. A significant rise in spike-specific TCR breadth and depth was observed after two AZD1222 doses relative to day 0 and relative to MenACWY recipients. Conclusions about previously exposed vaccinees are limited, since just six AZD1222 recipients were seropositive for SARS-CoV-2 at baseline. Most participants were white British and females outnumbered males, and the authors suggested that clonal diversity may have been underestimated. Reportedly, almost half of the unique spike-specific TCRs recognized epitopes lying outside the regions that are mutated in the B.1.351 and B.1.1.7 variants. Because no samples from the day 14 peak response were available, repertoires could be characterized only after the peak T cell response.

From the cysteine up to the phenylalanine, the CDR3 has a length of 14 residues. The read is trimmed to its CDR3 DNA, 42 bases read in frame from base 1. For CDR1 and CDR2, the germline V gene lists SGHTA and FQGNSA. V was cut back by 5 bases and J by 4 bases, leaving a gap of 14 bases between them. The CDR3 regions of human TCRbeta chains were subjected to immunosequencing. Turning to the authors' computational methods: TCRs in the repertoires were compared against a reference library of SARS-CoV-2-specific TCRs that had been generated with the MIRA antigen-specificity platform. Breadth was defined as the fraction of unique TCRs that were SARS-CoV-2-associated. Depth was defined as the fraction of total T cells that were SARS-CoV-2-associated. Using the MIRA data, every spike-specific TCR was mapped to the spike region that the TCR reacted to and assigned to either a CD4 or a CD8 class. Log10-transformed breadth and depth values were compared by one-way ANOVA with Sidak's multiple comparisons tests. As stored in TCRdb, this immuneACCESS dataset retains in-frame rearrangements with V and J assigned. A fraction of the clones does not appear; measured against another copy, unresolved V genes explain less than half of the discrepancy, and the remainder lacks a known reason. V, J and clone size derive from that table, while D and trimming were established from the DNA sequence. The sample table contains under 150,000 clones; only one count was recorded for 92% of them. The ten biggest clones cover about a tenth of the sample.

The time point label for this specimen denotes: about 28 days (+/-7) after the second vaccine dose. AZD1222 recipients with second doses at about 4 weeks or about 12 weeks were pooled, because spike-specific TCR depth and breadth did not differ between schedules. Vaccinee samples were obtained from the UK trials COV001 and COV002, which included a single-blind randomized controlled phase 2/3 trial of AZD1222 (ChAdOx1 nCoV-19) in healthy adults. For TCRbeta chain sequencing, PBMC samples from trial participants were taken at day 0 and at day 28 after the second dose. This clone occurred once. It lacks a known antigen. Base qualities are not at hand, and no much larger clone is one base apart.

Sequencing was performed on peripheral blood, taken 28 days after the second AZD1222 dose. The chain couples TRBV7-2 to TRBJ1-2; the D region possibly corresponds to TRBD1 (5 bases align). This sequence originates from an adult who received the AZD1222 COVID-19 vaccine. The CDR3 is CASSVGREGYGYTF. The nucleotide sequence reads as follows: TGTGCCAGCAGCGTGGGCAGGGAGGGCTATGGCTACACCTTC.